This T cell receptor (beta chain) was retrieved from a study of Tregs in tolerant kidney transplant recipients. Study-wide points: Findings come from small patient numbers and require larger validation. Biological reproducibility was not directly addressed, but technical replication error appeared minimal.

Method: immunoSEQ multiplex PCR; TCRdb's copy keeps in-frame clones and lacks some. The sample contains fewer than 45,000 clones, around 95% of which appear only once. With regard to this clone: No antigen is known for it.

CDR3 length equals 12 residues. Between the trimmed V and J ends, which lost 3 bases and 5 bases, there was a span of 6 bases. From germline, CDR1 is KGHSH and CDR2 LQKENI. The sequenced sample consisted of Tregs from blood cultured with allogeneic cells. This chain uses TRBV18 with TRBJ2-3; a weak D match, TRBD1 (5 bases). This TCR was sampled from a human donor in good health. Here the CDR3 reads CASSPQGDTQYF. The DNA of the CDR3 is TGTGCCAGCTCACCTCAGGGAGATACGCAGTATTTT.